A single T cell receptor beta chain is shown here with its context. The Seattle patients joined while their infection was active and were tracked longitudinally afterward. The data originate from a study of blood T cell repertoires in COVID-19. Across the study: Acute-phase and convalescent COVID-19 samples originated in the United States, Italy and Spain. T cells, B-cell-depleted T cells, or PBMCs provided the cDNA or gDNA that served as material.

Germline V CDR1 and CDR2: SGHDN, FVKESK. With 4 bases clipped from V and 3 bases from J, the junction kept 7 bases outside the gene matches. There are 16 residues in the CDR3. Study processing details: Scientists estimated how many nucleated cells there were by amplifying reference gene primers. The data were produced by immunoSEQ multiplex PCR, yet TCRdb's version contains in-frame clones alone and is incomplete. V and J calls and clone size come straight from that table; D and trimming were deduced from the DNA. The top ten clones hold about 3.9% of a sample with fewer than 350,000 clones, approximately 89% of them seen once.

Sequenced: peripheral blood. The TCR originated in a woman aged 55-69 years with COVID-19, enrolled during active disease. This chain links TRBV14 with TRBJ1-3; 9 bases line up with TRBD1. The CDR3 is CASSRIQGARGNTIYF. In DNA form, the CDR3 reads TGTGCCAGCAGCCGCATACAGGGGGCCCGTGGAAACACCATATATTTT.